Below, 32 T cell receptor beta chains from the same sample are listed, as sequenced in a study of blood T cell repertoires in COVID-19. Data came from immunoSEQ multiplex PCR; TCRdb stores just in-frame clones and leaves some out. The table includes around 290,000 clones, 88% detected once. Sequencing was done on a sample of PBMCs or T cells enriched from blood (not recorded which). Receptors were obtained from a woman in her fifties or sixties in a cohort exposed to, infected with or recovered from COVID-19 (not recorded which).

The chain carries TRBV9 and TRBJ1-1; D remains unclear. Germline V gene data show CDR1 as SGDLS and CDR2 as YYNGEE. The CDR3 length is 13 residues. V was pared by 5 bases and J by 10 bases, with 18 bases between. The chain's CDR3 is CASRPGDGRGAFF. CDR3 nucleotides: TGTGCCAGCAGACCTGGAGACGGCCGAGGAGCTTTCTTT.

V usage is TRBV18 and J usage is TRBJ2-1; 11 nucleotides agree with TRBD2. The CDR3 totals 15 residues. Germline trimming cut 4 bases from V and 8 bases from J; bases unmatched to any gene: 7. Germline values: CDR1 KGHSH, CDR2 LQKENI. The CDR3 region has the DNA TGTGCCAGCTCACTTAACCTAGCGGGAGGCGATGAGCAGTTCTTC. Translating gives CASSLNLAGGDEQFF.

The rearrangement joins TRBV27 to TRBJ1-2, with D unclear. In germline, CDR1 is MNHEY, CDR2 SMNVEV (reference sequence). The V and J ends lost 5 bases and 2 bases respectively, with 9 bases between them. The CDR3 spans 13 residues. The CDR3: CASSPHTNYGYTF. Here the CDR3 DNA reads TGTGCCAGCAGTCCCCATACAAACTATGGCTACACCTTC.

J is TRBJ1-2 and V is TRBV5-1; TRBD1 matches 7 bases. CDR3 length equals 15 residues. The germline CDR1 and CDR2 sequences are SGHRS and YFSETQ. J lost 7 bases, V lost 0 bases, and 9 bases had no gene match. DNA of the CDR3: TGCGCCAGCAGCTTGGCAGTGACAGGGAGCTCTGGCTACACCTTC. It encodes CASSLAVTGSSGYTF.

The V gene is TRBV9, the J gene TRBJ2-1; 9 bases are a match to TRBD2. Germline loops: CDR1 SGDLS, CDR2 YYNGEE. CDR3 length: 17 amino acids. The ends lost 1 base at V and 4 bases at J; junction bases unmatched: 9. The CDR3 loop reads CASSVYGGLADYNEQFF. As DNA, the CDR3 is TGTGCCAGCAGCGTATACGGGGGACTAGCTGATTACAATGAGCAGTTCTTC.

This chain connects TRBV7-2 to TRBJ2-7; 16 positions match TRBD2. Germline CDR1 reads SGHTA; CDR2 reads FQGNSA. V dropped 2 bases and J dropped 6; count of bases not matched to a gene: 10. This CDR3 has 18 amino acids. This chain's CDR3 is CASSLMTGLAGGRGEQYF. CDR3 nucleotides: TGTGCCAGCAGCTTAATGACGGGACTAGCGGGAGGGCGGGGCGAGCAGTACTTC.

The rearrangement uses TRBV28 and TRBJ1-5, with no clear D. Germline V gene data show CDR1 as MDHEN and CDR2 as SYDVKM. V was shortened by 3 bases and J by 3 bases, with 9 bases between the two germline ends. The CDR3 extends over 14 amino acids. The CDR3 is CASSFRPNNQPQHF. DNA of the CDR3: TGTGCCAGCAGTTTCAGGCCGAACAATCAGCCCCAGCATTTT.

The J gene is TRBJ1-1, the V gene TRBV15, with D unclear. Deletions cut 1 base from V and 3 bases from J, with 3 bases between. The CDR3 spans 12 residues. CDR1 LNHNV and CDR2 YYDKDF come from the germline V gene (reference sequence). The CDR3 protein is CATSRAHTEAFF. CDR3 bases: TGTGCCACCAGCAGAGCTCACACTGAAGCTTTCTTT. Using reference TRBV15 and TRBJ1-1 for the parts outside the CDR3, the full variable domain is DAMVIQNPRYQVTQFGKPVTLSCSQTLNHNVMYWYQQKSSQAPKLLFHYYDKDFNNEADTPDNFQSRRPNTSFCFLDIRSPGLGDTAMYLCATSRAHTEAFFGQGTRLTVV.

The chain links TRBV10-2 to TRBJ2-1, with 7 positions matching TRBD2. Germline CDR1 reads WSHSY; CDR2 reads SAAADI. The length of the CDR3 is 15 residues. Germline trimming cut 3 bases from V and 8 bases from J; bases unmatched to any gene: 10. This chain's CDR3 is CASSELAPNVYEQFF. CDR3 DNA: TGCGCCAGCAGTGAACTAGCGCCAAATGTGTATGAGCAGTTCTTC.

The J gene is TRBJ1-2, the V gene TRBV18; D might be TRBD1 (6 bases). The CDR3 covers 15 residues. V shed 0 bases and J shed 4 bases, with 12 bases lying between them. The germline gives CDR1 KGHSH, CDR2 LQKENI. The DNA for the CDR3 is TGTGCCAGCTCACCACCTAAACAGGGCGGCTATGGCTACACCTTC. It encodes CASSPPKQGGYGYTF.

Points on this clone: Germline is not matched at one junction end, which may reflect a read error. The CDR3 is CASSLGTGLGEQFF. CDR3 coding DNA: TGTGCTAGCAGCTTAGGGACAGGCCTAGGCGAGCAGTTCTTC. The rearrangement joins TRBV7-7 to TRBJ2-1, with 8 bases aligning to TRBD1. Per germline, CDR1 SSHAT and CDR2 FNYEAQ (reference sequence). The CDR3 covers 14 residues.

With regard to this clone: Other DNA sequences in this sample translate to the same CDR3. This chain links TRBV28 with TRBJ1-6; no firm D call. CDR3 size: 12 residues. Germline values: CDR1 MDHEN, CDR2 SYDVKM. Trimming removed 5 bases from V and 7 bases from J, with 6 bases in between. This chain's CDR3 is CASSPLNSPLHF. CDR3 bases: TGTGCCAGCAGTCCCCTGAATTCACCCCTCCACTTT.

V usage is TRBV18 and J usage is TRBJ2-3, with 14 positions matching TRBD2. V dropped 3 bases and J dropped 8; count of bases not matched to a gene: 4. Germline assignment: CDR1 KGHSH and CDR2 LQKENI. The CDR3 has 15 amino acids. The CDR3 DNA follows: TGTGCCAGCTCACCGGGACTAGCGGGAGATGTTACGCAGTATTTT. Amino acids: CASSPGLAGDVTQYF. Variable domain in full (rest from reference TRBV18 and TRBJ2-3): NAGVMQNPRHLVRRRGQEARLRCSPMKGHSHVYWYRQLPEEGLKFMVYLQKENIIDESGMPKERFSAEFPKEGPSILRIQQVVRGDSAAYFCASSPGLAGDVTQYFGPGTRLTVL.

The rearrangement joins TRBV5-4 to TRBJ2-7; 7 bases map to TRBD2. In germline, CDR1 is SGHNT, CDR2 YYREEE (reference sequence). V lost 4 bases to trimming and J lost 2 bases; unmatched junction nucleotides: 6. This CDR3 is 14 amino acids long. The CDR3, as DNA: TGTGCCAGCAGCCTCCGGGACTACACCTACGAGCAGTACTTC. The encoded protein is CASSLRDYTYEQYF.

This chain uses TRBV18 with TRBJ2-2; D remains ambiguous. V lost 2 bases and J lost 4, with 11 bases in between. The CDR3 is 15 amino acids. In germline, CDR1 is KGHSH, CDR2 LQKENI. CDR3 nucleotides: TGTGCCAGCTCACCAGATCCAGCGAGCACCGGGGAGCTGTTTTTT. Translating it yields CASSPDPASTGELFF.

The chain is built from TRBV23-1 and TRBJ2-5, with D perhaps matching TRBD2 (6 bases). TRBV23-1 is noted as an ORF with a role that remains uncertain. V dropped 8 bases and J dropped 2 bases, with 21 bases sitting between them. This CDR3 is built from 16 residues. The CDR3 region is CASSPPLEGDQETQYF. The DNA of the CDR3 is TGCGCCAGCTCCCCGCCGTTGGAGGGCGATCAAGAGACCCAGTACTTC.

This chain joins TRBV7-2 and TRBJ2-7; possible D gene TRBD1, 6 bases. The CDR3 is 14 residues long. The ends were cut back, 4 bases at V and 3 bases at J, with 13 bases in the middle. From germline, CDR1 is SGHTA and CDR2 FQGNSA. The CDR3 spells CASSWSGGHYEQYF. CDR3 nucleotide sequence: TGTGCCAGCAGCTGGTCTGGGGGACACTACGAGCAGTACTTC.

This rearrangement joins TRBV2 to TRBJ2-1; 10 nucleotides align to TRBD1. This CDR3 is built from 13 residues. Germline V gene sequence: CDR1 SNHLY, CDR2 FYNNEI. The V gene end was trimmed by 6 bases and the J gene end by 6 bases; junction bases not matched to a gene: 2. The DNA for the CDR3 is TGTGCCAGCAGACGACAGGGGGCCAATGAGCAGTTCTTC. Protein sequence: CASRRQGANEQFF.

The genes are TRBV11-2 and TRBJ1-2; TRBD1 might be the D (6 bases). Germline V CDR1 and CDR2: SGHAT, FQNNGV. Trimming removed 1 base from V and 1 base from J, with 13 bases in between. The CDR3 contains 16 residues. CDR3 in amino acids: CASSLVGGNLNYGYTF. The CDR3 nucleotides are TGTGCCAGCAGCTTAGTAGGGGGTAACCTTAACTATGGCTACACCTTC.

The rearrangement joins TRBV5-1 to TRBJ1-5; possible D gene TRBD1, 5 bases. The CDR3 is 15 amino acids. The V end was cut by 0 bases, the J end by 0 bases, with 7 bases between. CDR1 and CDR2 from the germline V gene are SGHRS and YFSETQ. The DNA for the CDR3 is TGCGCCAGCAGCTTGGCCACAGGTAGCAATCAGCCCCAGCATTTT. This encodes CASSLATGSNQPQHF.

This chain connects TRBV6-6 to TRBJ1-1; no clear D. Germline V gene lookup returns CDR1 MNHNY and CDR2 SVGAGI (reference sequence). The CDR3 is 13 amino acids. V lost 6 bases, J lost 3 bases, and 11 bases lay in between. In DNA form, the CDR3 reads TGTGCCAGCAGCCACCTCCGGGACACTGAAGCTTTCTTT. It encodes CASSHLRDTEAFF.

V is TRBV15 and J is TRBJ2-1, with 7 bases fitting TRBD2. Trimming took 1 base from V and 7 from J; bases not matched to a gene: 7. This CDR3 contains 15 residues. Per the germline V gene, CDR1 is LNHNV and CDR2 is YYDKDF (reference sequence). Here the CDR3 reads CATSRGGSLRNEQFF. For the CDR3, the DNA is TGTGCCACCAGCAGAGGCGGGAGCCTAAGAAATGAGCAGTTCTTC.

This clone showed up many times. The chain links TRBV6-5 to TRBJ2-7; D remains ambiguous. Between the trimmed V and J ends, which lost 2 bases and 9 bases, there was a span of 17 bases. This CDR3 is built from 14 residues. The V gene's germline CDR1 is MNHEY and CDR2 SVGAGI. The DNA of the CDR3 is TGTGCCAGCAGTTACCGCCAGGTACAATCGGCGCAGTACTTC. Its protein is CASSYRQVQSAQYF.

The J gene is TRBJ2-7, the V gene TRBV28; a weak D match, TRBD1 (5 bases). CDR1 MDHEN and CDR2 SYDVKM come from the germline V gene. This CDR3 spans 14 amino acids. V gave up 5 bases and J gave up 5 bases, with 16 bases separating them. In nucleotides, the CDR3 is TGTGCCAGCAGTGGACGAAGGGGTGTCCACGAGCAGTACTTC. The encoded protein is CASSGRRGVHEQYF.

CDR3 loop: CASSSQGGSYEQYF. The CDR3 nucleotides read TGTGCCAGCAGCTCCCAGGGTGGGTCCTACGAGCAGTACTTC. The chain couples TRBV7-2 to TRBJ2-7; the D gene is possibly TRBD1 (5 bases). The germline V gene encodes CDR1 SGHTA and CDR2 FQGNSA. This CDR3 is built from 14 residues. V shed 4 bases and J shed 1 base, with 11 bases lying between them.

The chain employs TRBV7-6 and TRBJ1-2, with 12 bases identical to TRBD1. V shed 4 bases, J shed 3 bases, and the junction held 12 bases outside the gene matches. The CDR3 sequence is 18 residues long. Germline loops: CDR1 SGHVS, CDR2 FNYEAQ. The CDR3 is CASSSAGTGGAWDYGYTF. CDR3 in DNA: TGTGCCAGCAGCTCAGCCGGGACAGGGGGCGCCTGGGACTATGGCTACACCTTC.

This clone has a single count. The chain recombines TRBV11-2 with TRBJ2-7; TRBD1 matches at 7 bases. The CDR3 is 15 residues long. Germline CDR1 is SGHAT and CDR2 is FQNNGV. The J segment lost 5 bases and the V segment lost 5 bases, leaving 12 bases of the junction unmatched. CDR3 sequence reads: CASSLTTGSMDEQYF. CDR3 sequence (DNA): TGTGCCAGCAGCCTTACGACAGGGTCCATGGACGAGCAGTACTTC.

In its sample, this clone was seen a few times. This chain connects TRBV4-1 to TRBJ2-3; 8 bases are a match to TRBD2. This CDR3 has 17 amino acids. J gave up 1 base and V 1 base, and 7 bases lay outside the gene matches. Per the germline V gene, CDR1 is MGHRA and CDR2 is YSYEKL. The CDR3 spells CASSQASSGGGTDTQYF. In nucleotides, the CDR3 is TGCGCCAGCAGCCAAGCGAGCAGCGGGGGCGGCACAGATACGCAGTATTTT.

The chain links TRBV9 to TRBJ1-1; a weak D match, TRBD1 (6 bases). This CDR3 has 16 residues. Germline V gene data show CDR1 as SGDLS and CDR2 as YYNGEE. Between the trimmed V and J ends, which lost 0 bases and 1 base, there was a span of 13 bases. The CDR3 DNA follows: TGTGCCAGCAGCGTAGTGGGGGCAGGAGCGAACACTGAAGCTTTCTTT. Translation gives CASSVVGAGANTEAFF.

This clone was detected a few times. The rearrangement uses TRBV14 and TRBJ2-3; D ambiguous. Trimming pared 2 bases from V and 0 bases from J, leaving 12 bases between. This CDR3 has 16 amino acids. Looked up from germline, CDR1 is SGHDN and CDR2 is FVKESK. The CDR3 nucleotides read TGTGCCAGCAGCCAACGCGGCGGCGGTAGCACAGATACGCAGTATTTT. It translates to CASSQRGGGSTDTQYF. The complete variable domain, with remaining parts taken from reference TRBV14 and TRBJ2-3, reads EAGVTQFPSHSVIEKGQTVTLRCDPISGHDNLYWYRRVMGKEIKFLLHFVKESKQDESGMPNNRFLAERTGGTYSTLKVQPAELEDSGVYFCASSQRGGGSTDTQYFGPGTRLTVL.

The gene calls are TRBV18 and TRBJ2-1; the match to TRBD2 covers 10 bases. This CDR3 spans 16 amino acids. Trimming at V came to 3 bases and at J to 6 bases, leaving 8 bases not matched to a gene. Germline-derived CDR1 and CDR2 are KGHSH and LQKENI. CDR3 region: CASSPVVLAGVNEQFF. The CDR3 nucleotides are TGTGCCAGCTCACCGGTGGTTCTAGCGGGAGTCAATGAGCAGTTCTTC.

J is TRBJ2-3 and V is TRBV11-2; 7 bases map to TRBD2. Germline values: CDR1 SGHAT, CDR2 FQNNGV. The V gene end was trimmed by 4 bases and the J gene end by 5 bases; junction bases not matched to a gene: 9. This CDR3 has 15 residues. The CDR3 region is CASSSSGRAGDTQYF. In DNA, the CDR3 is TGTGCCAGCAGCTCCTCGGGGAGGGCAGGAGATACGCAGTATTTT.